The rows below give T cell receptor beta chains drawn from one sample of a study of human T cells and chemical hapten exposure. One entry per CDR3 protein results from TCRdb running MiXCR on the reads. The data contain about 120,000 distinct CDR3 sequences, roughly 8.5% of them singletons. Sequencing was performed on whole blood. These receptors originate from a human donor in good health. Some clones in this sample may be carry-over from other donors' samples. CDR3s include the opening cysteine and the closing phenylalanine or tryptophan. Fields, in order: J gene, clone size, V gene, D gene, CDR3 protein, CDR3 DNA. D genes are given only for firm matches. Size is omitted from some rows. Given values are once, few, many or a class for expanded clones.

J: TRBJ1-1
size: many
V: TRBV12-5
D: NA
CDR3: CASGLNGDQHTEAFF
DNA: TGTGCTAGTGGTTTGAATGGGGATCAACACACTGAAGCTTTCTTT

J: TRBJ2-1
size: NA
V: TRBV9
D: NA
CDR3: CASSVRLESYNEQFF
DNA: TGTGCCAGCAGCGTCCGACTAGAGTCCTACAATGAGCAGTTCTTC

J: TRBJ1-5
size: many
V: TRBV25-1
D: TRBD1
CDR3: CASSGTGGPGPQHF
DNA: TGTGCCAGCAGTGGGACAGGGGGCCCTGGGCCCCAGCATTTT

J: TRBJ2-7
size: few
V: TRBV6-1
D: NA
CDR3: CASSEAPVVHSYEQYF
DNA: TGTGCCAGCAGTGAAGCCCCTGTGGTGCACTCCTACGAGCAGTACTTC

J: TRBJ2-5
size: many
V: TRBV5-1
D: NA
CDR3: CASSLGQAEETQYF
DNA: TGCGCCAGCAGCTTGGGACAGGCGGAAGAGACCCAGTACTTC

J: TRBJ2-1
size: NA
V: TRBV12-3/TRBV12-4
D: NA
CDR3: CASSPYSGNEQFF
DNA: TGTGCCAGCAGTCCTTACAGTGGCAATGAGCAGTTCTTC

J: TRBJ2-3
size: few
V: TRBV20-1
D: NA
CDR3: CSASSGRAATDTQYF
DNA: TGCAGTGCTAGTTCCGGGAGAGCTGCCACAGATACGCAGTATTTT

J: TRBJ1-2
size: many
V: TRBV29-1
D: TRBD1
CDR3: CSVHRDSNYGYTF
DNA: TGCAGCGTTCACCGGGACAGCAACTATGGCTACACCTTC

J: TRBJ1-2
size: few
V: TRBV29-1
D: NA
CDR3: CSVTPGAGSNYGYTF
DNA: TGCAGCGTTACACCCGGGGCAGGGTCCAACTATGGCTACACCTTC

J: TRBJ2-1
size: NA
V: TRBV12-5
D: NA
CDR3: CASGGGLLGDNEQFF
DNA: TGTGCTAGTGGGGGGGGTCTCCTTGGGGACAATGAGCAGTTCTTC

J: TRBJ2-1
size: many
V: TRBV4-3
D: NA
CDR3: CASSQASRDRGEQFF
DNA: TGCGCCAGCAGCCAAGCCAGTAGGGACCGCGGAGAGCAGTTCTTC

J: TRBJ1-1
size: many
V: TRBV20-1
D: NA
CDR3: CSAQNNRVRAFF
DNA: TGCAGTGCCCAGAATAACAGGGTTCGAGCTTTCTTT

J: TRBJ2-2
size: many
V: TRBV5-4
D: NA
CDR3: CASSLGPAPGELFF
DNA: TGTGCCAGCAGCTTAGGGCCAGCGCCCGGGGAGCTGTTTTTT

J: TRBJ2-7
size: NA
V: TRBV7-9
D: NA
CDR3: CASSGNYRGGTYEQYF
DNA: TGTGCCAGCAGCGGAAATTATCGAGGAGGGACCTACGAGCAGTACTTC

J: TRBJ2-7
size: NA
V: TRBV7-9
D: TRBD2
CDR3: CASSPGSRSGRPPYEQYF
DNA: TGTGCCAGCAGCCCAGGGAGCCGAAGCGGGAGGCCCCCCTACGAGCAGTACTTC

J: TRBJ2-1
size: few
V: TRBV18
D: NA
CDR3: CASSTSPGDNEQFF
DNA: TGTGCCAGCTCAACAAGCCCGGGGGACAATGAGCAGTTCTTC

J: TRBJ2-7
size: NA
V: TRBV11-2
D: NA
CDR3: CASSLSPTSYEQYF
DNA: TGTGCCAGCAGCTTATCCCCGACTAGCTACGAGCAGTACTTC

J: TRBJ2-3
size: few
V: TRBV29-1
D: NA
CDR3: CSVEDQAGSTDTQYF
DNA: TGCAGCGTTGAAGATCAAGCAGGGTCAACAGATACGCAGTATTTT

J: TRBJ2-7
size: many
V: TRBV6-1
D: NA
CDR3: CASRGHNILSYVYEQYF
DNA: TGTGCCAGCAGAGGACACAACATTTTGTCCTACGTCTACGAGCAGTACTTC

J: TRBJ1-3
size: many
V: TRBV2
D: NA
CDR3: CASSETAFSGNTIYF
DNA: TGTGCCAGCAGTGAGACAGCATTCTCTGGAAACACCATATATTTT

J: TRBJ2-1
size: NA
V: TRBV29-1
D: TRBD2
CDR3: CSVPTGGGEQFF
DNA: TGCAGCGTCCCTACGGGGGGGGGTGAGCAGTTCTTC

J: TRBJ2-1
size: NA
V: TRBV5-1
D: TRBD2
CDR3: CASSLTLAGGSNEQFF
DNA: TGCGCCAGCAGCTTGACACTAGCGGGAGGGTCGAATGAGCAGTTCTTC

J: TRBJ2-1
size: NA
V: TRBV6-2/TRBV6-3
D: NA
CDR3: CASSSPYSSTNEQFF
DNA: TGTGCCAGCAGTTCACCCTATAGTAGCACAAATGAGCAGTTCTTC

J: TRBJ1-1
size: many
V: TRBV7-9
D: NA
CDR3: CALDTPEAFF
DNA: TGTGCCCTTGACACCCCTGAAGCTTTCTTT

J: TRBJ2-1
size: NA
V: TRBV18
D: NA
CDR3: CASSPTRDNYNEQFF
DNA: TGTGCCAGCTCACCAACCCGGGACAACTACAATGAGCAGTTCTTC

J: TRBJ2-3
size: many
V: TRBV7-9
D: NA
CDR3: CASSLEPRTVDTQYF
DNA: TGTGCCAGCAGCTTAGAGCCTCGGACAGTTGATACGCAGTATTTT

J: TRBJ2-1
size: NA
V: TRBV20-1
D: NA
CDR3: CSARDPLRQAYNEQFF
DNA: TGCAGTGCTAGAGACCCACTCCGACAGGCTTACAATGAGCAGTTCTTC

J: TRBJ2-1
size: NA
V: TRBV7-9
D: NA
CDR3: CASSLTSSYNEQFF
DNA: TGTGCCAGCAGCTTAACGAGCTCCTACAATGAGCAGTTCTTC

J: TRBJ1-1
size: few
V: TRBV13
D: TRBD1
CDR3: CASSFTGGTEAFF
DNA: TGTGCCAGCAGCTTTACAGGGGGCACTGAAGCTTTCTTT

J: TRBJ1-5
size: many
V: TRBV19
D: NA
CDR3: CASSISIGNQPQHF
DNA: TGTGCCAGTAGTATTAGTATCGGCAATCAGCCCCAGCATTTT

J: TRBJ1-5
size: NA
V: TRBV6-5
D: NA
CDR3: CASSVQGAAQPQHF
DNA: TGTGCCAGCAGTGTACAGGGAGCCGCTCAGCCCCAGCATTTT

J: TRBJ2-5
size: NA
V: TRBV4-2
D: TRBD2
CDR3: CASSQGEGLAGEETQYF
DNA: TGTGCCAGCAGCCAAGGGGAGGGACTAGCGGGAGAGGAGACCCAGTACTTC

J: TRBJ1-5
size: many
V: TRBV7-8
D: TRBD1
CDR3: CASSSLPSGTVNSNQPQHF
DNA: TGTGCCAGCAGCTCCCTCCCCTCTGGGACAGTAAATAGCAATCAGCCCCAGCATTTT

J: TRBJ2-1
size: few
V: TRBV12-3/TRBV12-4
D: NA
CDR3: CASRLPPTGSYNEQFF
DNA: TGTGCCAGCAGACTGCCCCCCACGGGCTCCTACAATGAGCAGTTCTTC

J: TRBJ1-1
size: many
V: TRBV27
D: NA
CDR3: CASSSVLKNTEAFF
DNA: TGTGCCAGCAGTTCCGTCCTCAAGAACACTGAAGCTTTCTTT

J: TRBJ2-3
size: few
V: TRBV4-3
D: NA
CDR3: CASSQGGAQRTTDTQYF
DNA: TGCGCCAGCAGCCAAGGGGGTGCGCAGCGGACCACAGATACGCAGTATTTT

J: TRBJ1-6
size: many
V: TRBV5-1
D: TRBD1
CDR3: CASSFRDRVSPLHF
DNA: TGCGCCAGCAGCTTCCGGGACAGGGTTTCACCCCTCCACTTT